This entry concerns a single T cell receptor beta chain. Profiling relied on immunoSEQ multiplex PCR, and the TCRdb table lists in-frame clones only, not all of them. In the table there are some 32,000 clones, 65% to 85% of which are singletons. These data come from a study of T cells in narcolepsy. CDR1 is MNHNS, CDR2 SASEGT, per germline. The V gene end was trimmed by 11 bases and the J gene end by 5 bases; junction bases not matched to a gene: 15. This CDR3 region has 15 residues. This receptor was identified in a human donor in good health. V usage is TRBV6-1 and J usage is TRBJ2-1, with TRBD2 identical over 7 bases. Material: memory (CD45RA-) CD4+ T cells from blood. The CDR3 loop is CAARFAGAINNEQFF. Here the CDR3 DNA reads TGTGCCGCCAGATTCGCGGGAGCAATCAACAATGAGCAGTTCTTC.